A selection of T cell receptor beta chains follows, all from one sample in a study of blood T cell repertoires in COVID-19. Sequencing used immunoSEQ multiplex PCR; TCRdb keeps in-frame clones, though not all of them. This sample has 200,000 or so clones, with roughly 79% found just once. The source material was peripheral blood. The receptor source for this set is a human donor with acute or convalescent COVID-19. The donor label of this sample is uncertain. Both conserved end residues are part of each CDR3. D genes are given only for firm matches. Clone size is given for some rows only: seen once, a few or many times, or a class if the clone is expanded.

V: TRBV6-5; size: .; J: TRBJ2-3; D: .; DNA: TGTGCCAGCAGTTACTCACCCAGGACAGATACGCAGTATTTT; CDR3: CASSYSPRTDTQYF
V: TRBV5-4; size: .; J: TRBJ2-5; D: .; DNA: TGTGCCAGCAGCCCTAGAAGCCTCCAAGAGACCCAGTACTTC; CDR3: CASSPRSLQETQYF
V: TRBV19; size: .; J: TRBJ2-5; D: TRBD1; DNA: TGTGCCAGTAGTTTGGGACAGGGTCTGTACTTC; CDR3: CASSLGQGLYF
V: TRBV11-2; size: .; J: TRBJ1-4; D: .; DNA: TGTGCCAGCAGCTTAGTGACCGGACTTCCTTCAAATGAAAAACTGTTTTTT; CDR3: CASSLVTGLPSNEKLFF
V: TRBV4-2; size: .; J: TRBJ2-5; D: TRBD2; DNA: TGTGCCAGCAGCCAAGGAGCGGGAGGGCCTCAGACCCAGTACTTC; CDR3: CASSQGAGGPQTQYF
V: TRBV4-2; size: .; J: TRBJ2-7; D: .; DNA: TGTGCCAGCAGCCAAGGGGGGCTACTCACCTACGAGCAGTACTTC; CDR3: CASSQGGLLTYEQYF
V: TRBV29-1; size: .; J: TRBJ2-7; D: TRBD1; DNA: TGCAGCGTGTCCGGGACAGGACGTTCCTACGAGCAGTACTTC; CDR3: CSVSGTGRSYEQYF
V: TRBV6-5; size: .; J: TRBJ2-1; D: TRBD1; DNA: TGTGCCAGCAGTTCCGCCGGGACAGGGGTGGACAATGAGCAGTTCTTC; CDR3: CASSSAGTGVDNEQFF
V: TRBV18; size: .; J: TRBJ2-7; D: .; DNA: TGTGCCAGCTCATGGGGGGAAGTCAGGGACGAGCAGTACTTC; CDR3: CASSWGEVRDEQYF
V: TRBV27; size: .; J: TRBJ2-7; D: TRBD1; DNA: TGTGCCAGCAGTTCACCCCGGGGACAGGGGGGCTACGAGCAGTACTTC; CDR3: CASSSPRGQGGYEQYF
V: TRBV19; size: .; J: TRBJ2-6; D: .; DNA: TGTGCCAGTAGTACCGTCCAGGGGTCTGGGGCCAACGTCCTGACTTTC; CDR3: CASSTVQGSGANVLTF
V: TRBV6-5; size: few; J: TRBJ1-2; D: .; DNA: TGTGCCAGCAGTTATAAACGCGGGGGGTCGGGCTACACCTTC; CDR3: CASSYKRGGSGYTF
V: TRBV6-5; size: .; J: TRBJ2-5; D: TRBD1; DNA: TGTGCCAGCAGACGAAGGACAGGACCCCAAGAGACCCAGTACTTC; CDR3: CASRRRTGPQETQYF
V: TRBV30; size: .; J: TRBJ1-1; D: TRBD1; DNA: TGTGCCTGGAGCAAGACAGGGTTTACTGAAGCTTTCTTT; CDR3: CAWSKTGFTEAFF
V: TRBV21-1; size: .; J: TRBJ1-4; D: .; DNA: TGTGCCAGCAGCAAAGCCCAGGGGACAGGGTGTAATGAAAAACTGTTTTTT; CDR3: CASSKAQGTGCNEKLFF
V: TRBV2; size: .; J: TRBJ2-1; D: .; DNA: TGTGCCAGCAGTGAACTGGCTAGGGGCGATGAGCAGTTCTTC; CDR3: CASSELARGDEQFF
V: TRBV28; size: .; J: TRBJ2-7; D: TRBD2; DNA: TGTGCCAGCAGTTTACCACTTCTGGGACTAGCATCCTCCTACGAGCAGTACTTC; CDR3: CASSLPLLGLASSYEQYF
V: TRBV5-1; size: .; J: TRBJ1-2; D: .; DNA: TGCGCCAGCAGCACGGGAAGGGTCGGCTACACCTTC; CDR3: CASSTGRVGYTF
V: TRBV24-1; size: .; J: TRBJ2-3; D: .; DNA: TGTGCCACCAGTGACTCAGGGGAGAGCACAGATACGCAGTATTTT; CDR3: CATSDSGESTDTQYF
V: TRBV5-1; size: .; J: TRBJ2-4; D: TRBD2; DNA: TGCGCCAGCAGCTCTACCAGCGGGAGTGGAAACATTCAGTACTTC; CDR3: CASSSTSGSGNIQYF
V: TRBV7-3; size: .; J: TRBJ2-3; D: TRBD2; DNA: TGTGCCAGCAGCGAAGAAGTAGCGGGAGGGCAAGATACGCAGTATTTT; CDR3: CASSEEVAGGQDTQYF
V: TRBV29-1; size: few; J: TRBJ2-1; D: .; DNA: TGCAGCGTTGAATCCGGGGGGCGGAGAGAGCAGTTCTTC; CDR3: CSVESGGRREQFF
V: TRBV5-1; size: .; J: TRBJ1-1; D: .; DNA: TGCGCCAGCAGCTTGGGGGCAAATGAAGCTTTCTTT; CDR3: CASSLGANEAFF
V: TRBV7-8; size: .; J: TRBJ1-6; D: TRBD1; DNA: TGTGCCAGCAGCCATTCACAGGGGTCGGATTCACCCCTCCACTTT; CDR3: CASSHSQGSDSPLHF
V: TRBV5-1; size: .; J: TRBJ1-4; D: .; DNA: TGCGCCAGCAGCAGTGAAGCGGCAACTAATGAAAAACTGTTTTTT; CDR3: CASSSEAATNEKLFF
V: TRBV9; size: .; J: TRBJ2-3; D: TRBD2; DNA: TGTGCCAGCAGCGGGACTAGCGGCGATACGCAGTATTTT; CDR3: CASSGTSGDTQYF
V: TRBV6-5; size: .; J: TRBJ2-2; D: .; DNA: TGTGCCAGCAGTTACTCGTATGGAGGCGGGGAGCTGTTTTTT; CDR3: CASSYSYGGGELFF
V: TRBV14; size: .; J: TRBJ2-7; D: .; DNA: TGTGCCAGCAGCCCCGGGACATACTCCTACGAGCAGTACTTC; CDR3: CASSPGTYSYEQYF
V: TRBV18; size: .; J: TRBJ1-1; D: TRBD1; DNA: TGTGCCAGCTCACCTCCGACAGGGGGGATCGGTGAAGCTTTCTTT; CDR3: CASSPPTGGIGEAFF
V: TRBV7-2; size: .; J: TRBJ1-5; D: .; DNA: TGTGCCAGCAGCCCAGTGGTGAGCAATCAGCCCCAGCATTTT; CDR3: CASSPVVSNQPQHF
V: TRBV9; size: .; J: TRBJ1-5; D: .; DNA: TGTGCCAGCAGCGTACCGCGGAGCAATCAGCCCCAGCATTTT; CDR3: CASSVPRSNQPQHF
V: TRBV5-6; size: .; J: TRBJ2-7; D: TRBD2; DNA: TGTGCCAGCAGCCCTGGGTTGGGACTAGCGGGATCCGAGCAGTACTTC; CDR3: CASSPGLGLAGSEQYF
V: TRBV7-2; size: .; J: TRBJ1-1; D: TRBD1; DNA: TGTGCCAGCAGCCAGTATGACAGGGGATGGACTGAAGCTTTCTTT; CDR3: CASSQYDRGWTEAFF
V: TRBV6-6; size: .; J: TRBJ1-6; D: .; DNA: TGTGCCAGCAGTTACTATGGCAATAATTCACCCCTCCACTTT; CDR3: CASSYYGNNSPLHF
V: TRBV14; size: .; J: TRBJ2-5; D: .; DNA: TGTGCCAGCAGCCAAGTAGGCAGGGGACGAGAGACCCAGTACTTC; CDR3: CASSQVGRGRETQYF
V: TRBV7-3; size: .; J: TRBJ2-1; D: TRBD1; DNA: TGTGCCAGCAGCTTGGGGTCAGGGGGTTCGAGTGAGCAGTTCTTC; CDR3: CASSLGSGGSSEQFF
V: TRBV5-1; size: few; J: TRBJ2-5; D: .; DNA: TGCGCCAGCAGCTCCTATATGGGGGGAGAGACCCAGTACTTC; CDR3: CASSSYMGGETQYF
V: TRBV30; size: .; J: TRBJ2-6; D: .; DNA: TGTGCCTGGAGTGCGACAGTACTCTCTGGGGCCAACGTCCTGACTTTC; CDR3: CAWSATVLSGANVLTF
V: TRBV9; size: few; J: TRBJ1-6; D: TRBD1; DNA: TGTGCCAGCAGCCCTACCGGACAGGGGACGGGCTCACCCCTCCACTTT; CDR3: CASSPTGQGTGSPLHF
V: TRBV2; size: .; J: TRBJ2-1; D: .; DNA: TGTGCCAGCAGTGAGGGCAGGGCTGGAAATGAGCAGTTCTTC; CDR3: CASSEGRAGNEQFF
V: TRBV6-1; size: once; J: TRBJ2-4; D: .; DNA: TGTGCCAGCAGTGATTCCGGGACTGCCAAAAACATTCAGTACTTC; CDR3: CASSDSGTAKNIQYF
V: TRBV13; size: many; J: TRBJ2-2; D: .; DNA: TGTGCCAGCAGCGGCGGCACCGGGGAGCTGTTTTTT; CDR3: CASSGGTGELFF
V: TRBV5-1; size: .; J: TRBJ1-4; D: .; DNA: TGCGCCAGCAGATTTGGGCAGCTTAATGAAAAACTGTTTTTT; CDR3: CASRFGQLNEKLFF
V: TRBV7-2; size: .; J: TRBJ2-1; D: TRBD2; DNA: TGTGCCAGCAGCCGGACTAGCGGTTACAATGAGCAGTTCTTC; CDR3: CASSRTSGYNEQFF
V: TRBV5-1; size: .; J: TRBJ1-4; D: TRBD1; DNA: TGCGCCAGCGGCCGACAGGGAACTAATGAAAAACTGTTTTTT; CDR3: CASGRQGTNEKLFF
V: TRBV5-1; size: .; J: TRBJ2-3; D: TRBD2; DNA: TGCGCCAGCAGCTACCTGACTAGCGGGAGTTCGCGCACAGATACGCAGTATTTT; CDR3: CASSYLTSGSSRTDTQYF
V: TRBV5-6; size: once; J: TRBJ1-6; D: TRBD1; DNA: TGTGCCAGCAGCGTGCGGGACAGGGGGAATTCACCCCTCCACTTT; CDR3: CASSVRDRGNSPLHF
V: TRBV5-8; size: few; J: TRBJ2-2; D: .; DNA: TGTGCCAGCAGCTTGGGGCAGTTGGTCCCCGGGGAGCTGTTTTTT; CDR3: CASSLGQLVPGELFF
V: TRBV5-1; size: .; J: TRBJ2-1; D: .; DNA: TGCGCCAGCAGTTCCTCCGCTACAGGGCCCAATGAGCAGTTCTTC; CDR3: CASSSSATGPNEQFF
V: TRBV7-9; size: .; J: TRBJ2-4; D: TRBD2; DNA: TGTGCCAGCAGCTTCCGGGGGGTGGGCCAAGCCAAAAACATTCAGTACTTC; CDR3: CASSFRGVGQAKNIQYF
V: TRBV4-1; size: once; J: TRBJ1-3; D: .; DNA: TGCGCCAGCAGCCAAGAGGTGAACCGGAGAGGAAACACCATATATTTT; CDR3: CASSQEVNRRGNTIYF
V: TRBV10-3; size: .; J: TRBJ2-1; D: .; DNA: TGTGCCATCGGGCCTAGGGGCGATGAGCAGTTCTTC; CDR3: CAIGPRGDEQFF
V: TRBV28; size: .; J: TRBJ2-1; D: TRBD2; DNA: TGTGCCAGCAGGGGGACTAGCAATACTTTAGGAAACAATGAGCAGTTCTTC; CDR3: CASRGTSNTLGNNEQFF
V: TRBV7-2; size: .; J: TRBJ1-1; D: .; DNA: TGTGCCAGCAGCCCGGGACATCTGAACACTGAAGCTTTCTTT; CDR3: CASSPGHLNTEAFF
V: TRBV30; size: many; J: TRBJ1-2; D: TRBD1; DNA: TGTGCCTGGAGTGCCACAGGGGTGGACTATGGCTACACCTTC; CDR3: CAWSATGVDYGYTF
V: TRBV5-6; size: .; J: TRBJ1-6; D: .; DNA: TGTGCCAGCAGCTGGGGCACAGGGAGCTCCTATAATTCACCCCTCCACTTT; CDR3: CASSWGTGSSYNSPLHF